The 10 T cell receptor beta chains presented below share a single source sample, sequenced in a study of T cell responses to AZD1222 COVID-19 vaccine. Produced via immunoSEQ multiplex PCR; TCRdb's table is partial and in-frame only. The sample includes hundreds of thousands of clones, approximately 94% of them seen just once. The sample was peripheral blood, taken on day 0 of MenACWY control vaccination. These TCRs come from an adult in good health.

V and J are TRBV15 and TRBJ1-2; TRBD1 agrees at 7 bases. J was trimmed by 7 bases and V by 0 bases; bases with no gene match: 5. Germline V gene sequence: CDR1 LNHNV, CDR2 YYDKDF (reference sequence). There are 14 residues in the CDR3. CDR3 sequence: CATSRDKGAFGYTF. The CDR3 DNA follows: TGTGCCACCAGCAGAGATAAGGGGGCGTTTGGCTACACCTTC.

This clone showed up just once. The CDR3 DNA follows: TGTGCCAGCAGCTCGCGGACGGGGAACAATGAAAAACTGTTTTTT. Translated: CASSSRTGNNEKLFF. The V and J genes are TRBV3-1 (or the pseudogene TRBV3-2) and TRBJ1-4; no definite D call. Trimming stripped 5 bases from V and 5 bases from J, with 15 bases between. Germline V gene data show CDR1 as LGHDT and CDR2 as YNNKEL (reference sequence). The CDR3 length is 15 residues.

The gene calls are TRBV4-3 and TRBJ2-4; D perhaps matches TRBD2 (5 bases). Germline V gives CDR1 LGHNA, CDR2 YSLEER. The CDR3 has 17 residues. V lost 1 base, J lost 1 base, and 14 bases lay in between. The CDR3, as DNA: TGCGCCAGCAGCCAAGTGGTGTCCTCGGGGGCCAAAAACATTCAGTACTTC. Protein sequence: CASSQVVSSGAKNIQYF.

This chain links TRBV3-1 (or the pseudogene TRBV3-2) with TRBJ1-2; D unclear. V was shortened by 0 bases and J by 8 bases, with 13 bases between the two germline ends. CDR3 length: 14 amino acids. CDR1 and CDR2 from the germline V gene are LGHDT and YNNKEL (reference sequence). This CDR3 is CASSQDGGMRGYTF. DNA of the CDR3: TGTGCCAGCAGCCAAGACGGTGGGATGAGAGGCTACACCTTC.

The chain carries TRBV6-1 and TRBJ1-1; D gene uncertain. The CDR3 loop spans 13 amino acids. Germline V lookup: CDR1 MNHNS, CDR2 SASEGT. V lost 3 bases and J 8 bases, leaving 13 bases between the germline ends. For the CDR3, the DNA is TGTGCCAGCAGTGAGTCCGACCTCATAGAAGCTTTCTTT. Encoded protein: CASSESDLIEAFF.

The chain uses TRBV3-1 (or the pseudogene TRBV3-2) and TRBJ1-6; 7 bases are a match to TRBD1. The junction had 10 bases not matched to a gene; V was cut back by 7 bases and J by 10 bases. Germline V gives CDR1 LGHDT, CDR2 YNNKEL (reference sequence). The CDR3 has 14 amino acids. This CDR3 reads CASTTTGVDSPLHF. The CDR3 DNA reads as TGTGCCAGCACCACCACAGGGGTCGACTCACCCCTCCACTTT.

The count of this clone is one. The rearrangement joins TRBV5-8 to TRBJ1-1; perhaps TRBD1 as D (5 bases). The CDR3 runs 14 residues. Trimming pared 4 bases from V and 6 bases from J, leaving 16 bases between. The V gene's germline CDR1 is SGHTS and CDR2 YDEGEE. CDR3 bases: TGTGCCAGCAGCGGGCCGCGGCGGGGCGCTGAAGCTTTCTTT. Amino acids: CASSGPRRGAEAFF.

About this clone itself: The sample carries other DNA sequences with the same CDR3. The genes are TRBV6-2 or TRBV6-3 and TRBJ1-5; D call uncertain. Looked up from germline, CDR1 is MNHEY and CDR2 is SVGEGT. Trimming removed 3 bases from V and 1 base from J, with 7 bases in between. CDR3 size: 14 residues. The CDR3 is CASSYRRSNQPQHF. The CDR3 DNA is TGTGCCAGCAGTTATCGGCGAAGCAATCAGCCCCAGCATTTT.

This clone showed up just a few times. V gene TRBV11-1 combines with J gene TRBJ2-7, with TRBD1 as a possible D gene (5 bases). Germline V CDR1 and CDR2: SGHAT, FQDESV (reference sequence). The CDR3 runs 12 residues. The V end was cut by 5 bases, the J end by 7 bases, with 12 bases between. The CDR3 DNA reads as TGTGCCAGCAGCCTCGTTTGGACAGAGCAGTACTTC. This codes for CASSLVWTEQYF.

The gene calls are TRBV5-6 and TRBJ2-1, with D perhaps TRBD1 or TRBD2 (5 bases each). The germline CDR1 and CDR2 sequences are SGHDT and YYEEEE. V lost 2 bases, J lost 7 bases, and 19 bases lay in between. This CDR3 region has 16 residues. CDR3 nucleotide sequence: TGTGCCAGCAGCTTAAGGAGGTCGGGGACCTTAAATGAGCAGTTCTTC. As protein: CASSLRRSGTLNEQFF. Looking up the rest from reference TRBV5-6 and TRBJ2-1 gives the full variable domain: DAGVTQSPTHLIKTRGQQVTLRCSPKSGHDTVSWYQQALGQGPQFIFQYYEEEERQRGNFPDRFSGHQFPNYSSELNVNALLLGDSALYLCASSLRRSGTLNEQFFGPGTRLTVL.